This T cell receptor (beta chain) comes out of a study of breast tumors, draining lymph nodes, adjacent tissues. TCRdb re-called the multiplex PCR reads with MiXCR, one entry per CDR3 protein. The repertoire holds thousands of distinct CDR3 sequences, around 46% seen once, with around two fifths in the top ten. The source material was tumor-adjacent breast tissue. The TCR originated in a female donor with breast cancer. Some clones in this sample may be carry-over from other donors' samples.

The CDR3 reads CASSREGTGGTEQYF. The CDR3 DNA is TGTGCCAGCAGTAGGGAGGGGACAGGGGGCACCGAGCAGTACTTC. This chain links TRBV2 with TRBJ2-7; 12 nucleotides align to TRBD1. The ends lost 5 bases at V and 6 bases at J; junction bases unmatched: 8. From germline, CDR1 is SNHLY and CDR2 FYNNEI. The length of the CDR3 is 15 residues.